These T cell receptor beta chains were read from a single sample in a study of T cells in tumors after PD-1 blockade. The table came from immunoSEQ multiplex PCR; TCRdb's copy has only in-frame clones and leaves some out. There are around 25,000 clones in the sample; 70% to 85% occur only once, and around 12% lies in the top ten. Sequenced material: PBMCs, taken after anti-PD-1 treatment. These receptors were collected from a human donor with basal cell carcinoma. CDR3s include the opening cysteine and the closing phenylalanine or tryptophan. A D gene is named only where the DNA matches it firmly. The size entry is marked missing in some rows and otherwise reads once, few, many or a size class.

v_call	clone_size	d_call	j_call	cdr3_nt	cdr3_aa
TRBV6-6	NA	NA	TRBJ2-5	TGTGCCAGCTTCAGGGAGCAAGAGACCCAGTACTTC	CASFREQETQYF
TRBV5-1	NA	TRBD2	TRBJ2-3	TGCGCCAGCAGCTTTCTAAAACTAGCGGGGGCCGACTCCACAGATACGCAGTATTTT	CASSFLKLAGADSTDTQYF
TRBV12-5	NA	NA	TRBJ1-4	TGTGCTAGTGGTTCGTCCCAGGGGACAAAACTGTTTTTT	CASGSSQGTKLFF
TRBV29-1	few	NA	TRBJ1-2	TGCAGCGTTGAGGGGAGCTACTATGGCTACACCTTC	CSVEGSYYGYTF
TRBV5-1	NA	NA	TRBJ2-1	TGCGCCAGCAGCACCCGGCCGGGGAATGAGCAGTTCTTC	CASSTRPGNEQFF
TRBV14	once	NA	TRBJ2-1	TGTGCCAGCAGCCAAAGGGGACAAGGCAATGAGCAGTTCTTC	CASSQRGQGNEQFF
TRBV3-1/TRBV3-2	NA	NA	TRBJ1-1	TGTGCCAGCAGCCCAAGGGGAGTGAACACTGAAGCTTTCTTT	CASSPRGVNTEAFF
TRBV20-1	NA	NA	TRBJ1-1	TGCAGTGCTAGTGGACAGCCGGGGGCTGAAGCTTTCTTT	CSASGQPGAEAFF
TRBV18	NA	NA	TRBJ2-5	TGTGCCAGCTCACAGGGAGAGACCCAGTACTTC	CASSQGETQYF
TRBV29-1	once	NA	TRBJ1-5	TGCAGCGTTGTAATAGATAGCAATCAGCCCCAGCATTTT	CSVVIDSNQPQHF
TRBV27	NA	TRBD1	TRBJ1-5	TGTGCCAGCAGTCCTAGCACAGGGGGCGGAAGCAATCAGCCCCAGCATTTT	CASSPSTGGGSNQPQHF
TRBV4-1	NA	NA	TRBJ1-4	TGCGCCAGCAGCCAAGATCACGTGTCAGGATATGAAAAACTGTTTTTT	CASSQDHVSGYEKLFF
TRBV2	NA	TRBD1	TRBJ1-6	TGTGCCAGCTCCAGGGACAGGGTCAATTCACCCCTCCACTTT	CASSRDRVNSPLHF
TRBV6-5	NA	NA	TRBJ1-1	TGTGCCAGCAGACGGGACAACTTAATGAACACTGAAGCTTTCTTT	CASRRDNLMNTEAFF
TRBV9	NA	NA	TRBJ2-2	TGTGCCAGCAGCGTAGGGGCAGTGGGGACCGGGGAGCTGTTTTTT	CASSVGAVGTGELFF
TRBV6-6	NA	TRBD1	TRBJ2-7	TGTGCCAGCAGTCGGACAGGATTGGAGTACTTC	CASSRTGLEYF
TRBV5-1	few	NA	TRBJ1-5	TGCGCCAGCAGCCCCGAGGGAGGTCAGCCCCAGCATTTT	CASSPEGGQPQHF
TRBV2	NA	NA	TRBJ1-3	TGTGCCAGCACGAGGTTCTCTGGAAACACCATATATTTT	CASTRFSGNTIYF
TRBV25-1	once	NA	TRBJ1-5	TGTGCCAGCCAAGTGGCGAATCAGCCCCAGCATTTT	CASQVANQPQHF
TRBV5-6	NA	TRBD1	TRBJ1-5	TGTGCCAGCAGCCGGACCGACAGGGGCAATCAGCCCCAGCATTTT	CASSRTDRGNQPQHF
TRBV5-1	NA	NA	TRBJ2-5	TGCGCCAGCAGCTTGGTCAGGCAGTACCAAGAGACCCAGTACTTC	CASSLVRQYQETQYF
TRBV3-1/TRBV3-2	NA	NA	TRBJ2-7	TGTGCCAGCAGCCAATCTCCACCCTACGAGCAGTACTTC	CASSQSPPYEQYF
TRBV18	NA	NA	TRBJ2-7	TGTGCCAGCTCACCAAAAGCGCGGTACTTC	CASSPKARYF
TRBV5-1	NA	NA	TRBJ1-3	TGCGCCAGCAGCTTGGGCGGTGGAAACACCATATATTTT	CASSLGGGNTIYF
TRBV6-6	NA	NA	TRBJ1-6	TGTGCCAGCAGTCCCTCGGCGGTGAGCTCCTATAATTCACCCCTCCACTTT	CASSPSAVSSYNSPLHF
TRBV7-6	NA	NA	TRBJ2-3	TGTGCCAGCAGCTTATCCGCTAGCACAGATACGCAGTATTTT	CASSLSASTDTQYF
TRBV5-6	NA	NA	TRBJ1-2	TGTGCCAGCACCCTAACCGGGTCTGGCTACACCTTC	CASTLTGSGYTF
TRBV30	NA	NA	TRBJ2-5	TGTGCCTGGAGTGCGGGGGCGGGGGAGACCCAGTACTTC	CAWSAGAGETQYF
TRBV2	NA	NA	TRBJ2-3	TGTGCCAGCAGCGACTTGGGGATTAGCACAGATACGCAGTATTTT	CASSDLGISTDTQYF
TRBV7-8	NA	TRBD1	TRBJ1-2	TGTGCCAGCAACAGGGGCTTCGGTAGCTATGGCTACACCTTC	CASNRGFGSYGYTF
TRBV30	NA	NA	TRBJ2-5	TGTGCCTGGAGTGGAGGGTACCAAGAGACCCAGTACTTC	CAWSGGYQETQYF
TRBV6-5	few	NA	TRBJ1-3	TGTGCCAGCAGTCGGGACGGGGGCTCTGGAAACACCATATATTTT	CASSRDGGSGNTIYF
TRBV11-3	NA	NA	TRBJ1-1	TGTGCCAGCAGCTCAGGGGTGGGCACTGAAGCTTTCTTT	CASSSGVGTEAFF
TRBV7-6	NA	NA	TRBJ1-5	TGTGCCAGCAGCTTAGCGGACAATCAGCCCCAGCATTTT	CASSLADNQPQHF
TRBV4-1	NA	NA	TRBJ1-2	TGCGCCAGCAGCCAAGCTGGCGGGGGGACCTATGGCTACACCTTC	CASSQAGGGTYGYTF
TRBV7-3	once	NA	TRBJ2-1	TGTGCCAGCAGCTTACAGGGTGGAGAGCAGTTCTTC	CASSLQGGEQFF
TRBV4-1	NA	NA	TRBJ1-2	TGCGCCAGCAGCCAAGATTGGGTAGAGTATGGCTACACCTTC	CASSQDWVEYGYTF
TRBV5-1	NA	NA	TRBJ2-3	TGCGCCAGCGCTCCTAGAGGGTCAGATACGCAGTATTTT	CASAPRGSDTQYF
TRBV3-1/TRBV3-2	NA	NA	TRBJ1-1	TGTGCCAGCAGCCAAGCATCGGGAGGGAGGCCTGGGGCTTTCTTT	CASSQASGGRPGAFF
TRBV5-5	NA	NA	TRBJ2-2	TGTGCCAGCAGCTTGGGAAGTGAGAACACCGGGGAGCTGTTTTTT	CASSLGSENTGELFF
TRBV19	NA	NA	TRBJ2-7	TGTGCCAGTAGTCTCGACCCGAGCTCCTACGAGCAGTACTTC	CASSLDPSSYEQYF
TRBV5-1	NA	NA	TRBJ2-2	TGCGCCAGCAGCCCACCCACAGGGATCACCGGGGAGCTGTTTTTT	CASSPPTGITGELFF
TRBV28	NA	NA	TRBJ1-2	TGTGCCAGCAGTCTGGGCGGGGGATTTTTTGGCTACACCTTC	CASSLGGGFFGYTF
TRBV6-5	NA	TRBD1	TRBJ1-1	TGTGCCAGCAGAACAGGGGGCACTGAAGCTTTCTTT	CASRTGGTEAFF
TRBV6-6	NA	TRBD2	TRBJ2-2	TGTGCCAGCACCCTAGCGGGGGTGGGCGGGGAGCTGTTTTTT	CASTLAGVGGELFF
TRBV10-3	NA	NA	TRBJ2-7	TGTGCCATCAGTGAGTTAGGTCACGAGCAGTACTTC	CAISELGHEQYF
TRBV5-6	medium-sized	NA	TRBJ2-7	TGTGCCAGCAGCTTAGACTTGCAGGGTTACGAGCAGTACTTC	CASSLDLQGYEQYF
TRBV5-4	once	NA	TRBJ2-5	TGTGCCAGCAGCAACACCACGAAGGGGACCCAGTACTTC	CASSNTTKGTQYF
TRBV6-6	NA	NA	TRBJ2-5	TGTGCCAGCAGTTATGACGGAGGGATGGAGACCCAGTACTTC	CASSYDGGMETQYF
TRBV5-6	NA	NA	TRBJ1-5	TGTGCCAGCAGCTTGGTTCTTCAGGGTTCGGGCAATCAGCCCCAGCATTTT	CASSLVLQGSGNQPQHF
TRBV13	NA	NA	TRBJ1-4	TGTGCCAGCAGCTCCCAAAATGAAAAACTGTTTTTT	CASSSQNEKLFF
TRBV7-9	NA	NA	TRBJ1-2	TGTGCCAGCAGCTTGGGTCAGGGCAGTGGCTACACCTTC	CASSLGQGSGYTF
TRBV27	NA	NA	TRBJ1-5	TGTGCCAGCAGTTTGGTTGGGGGAAGCAATCAGCCCCAGCATTTT	CASSLVGGSNQPQHF
TRBV6-5	NA	NA	TRBJ2-3	TGTGCCAGCAGGGACTGGGAATACACAGATACGCAGTATTTT	CASRDWEYTDTQYF